A selection of T cell receptor beta chains follows, all from one sample in a study of blood T cell repertoires in COVID-19. Assay used: immunoSEQ multiplex PCR; TCRdb lists only in-frame clones, some missing. The sample has over 200,000 clones; 88% are singletons. Sequenced input: peripheral blood. These receptors were taken from a woman in her twenties or thirties with acute or convalescent COVID-19. The CDR3 runs from the conserved cysteine through the conserved F or W. The order of the fields is J gene, clone size, D gene, V gene, CDR3 DNA, CDR3 protein. The D gene is left open where the match is weak. Clone sizes are given selectively: once, few, many, or a class where the clone is expanded.

j_call: TRBJ2-1; clone_size: NA; d_call: TRBD2; v_call: TRBV6-5; cdr3_nt: TGTGCCAGCAGTTACACCCTAGGACTAGACTACAATGAGCAGTTCTTC; cdr3_aa: CASSYTLGLDYNEQFF
j_call: TRBJ2-5; clone_size: NA; d_call: NA; v_call: TRBV6-2/TRBV6-3; cdr3_nt: TGTGCCAGCAGTTCGGGAGTGACCCAGACCCAGTACTTC; cdr3_aa: CASSSGVTQTQYF
j_call: TRBJ1-2; clone_size: NA; d_call: NA; v_call: TRBV21-1; cdr3_nt: TGTGCCAGCAGCAAAGAAGTCCACCGTCTTAAGGCGGCTTATGGCTACACCTTC; cdr3_aa: CASSKEVHRLKAAYGYTF
j_call: TRBJ1-4; clone_size: few; d_call: TRBD1; v_call: TRBV29-1; cdr3_nt: TGCAGCGTTTCACGGACAGGGATGACTAATGAAAAACTGTTTTTT; cdr3_aa: CSVSRTGMTNEKLFF
j_call: TRBJ2-1; clone_size: NA; d_call: TRBD2; v_call: TRBV19; cdr3_nt: TGTGCCAGTAGCAATCTAGCGGGCCGTGTTAATGAGCAGTTCTTC; cdr3_aa: CASSNLAGRVNEQFF
j_call: TRBJ2-1; clone_size: few; d_call: NA; v_call: TRBV19; cdr3_nt: TGTGCCAGTAGTTATAGTCGGTACAATGAGCAGTTCTTC; cdr3_aa: CASSYSRYNEQFF
j_call: TRBJ2-1; clone_size: NA; d_call: NA; v_call: TRBV20-1; cdr3_nt: TGCAGTGCTACCACAGGTTTCGAGCAGTTCTTC; cdr3_aa: CSATTGFEQFF
j_call: TRBJ2-7; clone_size: NA; d_call: TRBD2; v_call: TRBV6-2/TRBV6-3; cdr3_nt: TGTGCCAGCAGTCCGCCTAAGCGGGAGGGCCTCTACGAGCAGTACTTC; cdr3_aa: CASSPPKREGLYEQYF
j_call: TRBJ2-5; clone_size: NA; d_call: TRBD1; v_call: TRBV27; cdr3_nt: TGTGCCAGCAGGAGAGGGGGCGCGGTTCTAGAGACCCAGTACTTC; cdr3_aa: CASRRGGAVLETQYF
j_call: TRBJ2-7; clone_size: once; d_call: NA; v_call: TRBV6-5; cdr3_nt: TGTGCCAGCAGTTCGGCTAGTCTAGAGCAGTACTTC; cdr3_aa: CASSSASLEQYF
j_call: TRBJ2-1; clone_size: NA; d_call: TRBD1; v_call: TRBV7-9; cdr3_nt: TGTGCCAGCAGCAAGATGGGACAGGGTGGCAATGAGCAGTTCTTC; cdr3_aa: CASSKMGQGGNEQFF
j_call: TRBJ1-2; clone_size: NA; d_call: NA; v_call: TRBV19; cdr3_nt: TGTGCCAGTAGTATACTTACAGGCTATGGCTACACCTTC; cdr3_aa: CASSILTGYGYTF
j_call: TRBJ2-7; clone_size: once; d_call: NA; v_call: TRBV12-3/TRBV12-4; cdr3_nt: TGTGCCAGCACCAGGACAGATCGATACGAGCAGTACTTC; cdr3_aa: CASTRTDRYEQYF
j_call: TRBJ2-2; clone_size: NA; d_call: TRBD2; v_call: TRBV9; cdr3_nt: TGTGCCAGCAGTGTAATAAGCGGGAGCGGGACCGGGGAGCTGTTTTTT; cdr3_aa: CASSVISGSGTGELFF
j_call: TRBJ1-2; clone_size: NA; d_call: TRBD1; v_call: TRBV19; cdr3_nt: TGTGCCAGTAGGGGACAGCCTCCAGGAGGCTACACCTTC; cdr3_aa: CASRGQPPGGYTF
j_call: TRBJ2-7; clone_size: few; d_call: NA; v_call: TRBV21-1; cdr3_nt: TGTGCCAGCATCCAGTTCCCCGGGACAGCTATCTCCTACGAGCAGTACTTC; cdr3_aa: CASIQFPGTAISYEQYF
j_call: TRBJ2-7; clone_size: NA; d_call: TRBD1; v_call: TRBV6-5; cdr3_nt: TGTGCCAGCAAATCTTTGGGGACAGGGGCCTACGAGCAGTACTTC; cdr3_aa: CASKSLGTGAYEQYF
j_call: TRBJ1-1; clone_size: NA; d_call: NA; v_call: TRBV10-3; cdr3_nt: TGTGCCATCGGGCACAGCAACACTGAAGCTTTCTTT; cdr3_aa: CAIGHSNTEAFF
j_call: TRBJ1-3; clone_size: NA; d_call: NA; v_call: TRBV29-1; cdr3_nt: TGCAGCGTCACACAGACATCCTCTGGAAACACCATATATTTT; cdr3_aa: CSVTQTSSGNTIYF
j_call: TRBJ2-7; clone_size: once; d_call: TRBD1; v_call: TRBV6-1; cdr3_nt: TGTGCCAGCAGCCAACAGGGGCCGGCCGAGCAGTACTTC; cdr3_aa: CASSQQGPAEQYF
j_call: TRBJ1-5; clone_size: NA; d_call: NA; v_call: TRBV19; cdr3_nt: TGTGCCAGTAGTCCACGCTGGCAGTCCCATCAGCCCCAGCATTTT; cdr3_aa: CASSPRWQSHQPQHF
j_call: TRBJ2-3; clone_size: once; d_call: TRBD2; v_call: TRBV3-1/TRBV3-2; cdr3_nt: TGTGCCAGCAGCCAAGATATGCGCGGGAGGGGCACAGATACGCAGTATTTT; cdr3_aa: CASSQDMRGRGTDTQYF
j_call: TRBJ2-2; clone_size: NA; d_call: NA; v_call: TRBV27; cdr3_nt: TGTGCCGTTGCGGGTTCTTCCGGGGAGCTGTTTTTT; cdr3_aa: CAVAGSSGELFF
j_call: TRBJ1-3; clone_size: NA; d_call: NA; v_call: TRBV2; cdr3_nt: TGTGCCAGCAACAGTGCTTTTGACACCATATATTTT; cdr3_aa: CASNSAFDTIYF
j_call: TRBJ2-3; clone_size: NA; d_call: TRBD2; v_call: TRBV7-2; cdr3_nt: TGTGCCAGCAGCTCGAAACTAGCGGGAGAAGGTACGCAGTATTTT; cdr3_aa: CASSSKLAGEGTQYF
j_call: TRBJ2-2; clone_size: once; d_call: TRBD2; v_call: TRBV4-2; cdr3_nt: TGTGCCAGCAGCGAACTAGCGGGACTACGAGGGGAGCTGTTTTTT; cdr3_aa: CASSELAGLRGELFF
j_call: TRBJ2-7; clone_size: NA; d_call: TRBD2; v_call: TRBV14; cdr3_nt: TGTGCCAGCAGCCAGTGGGGACTAGCGGACTCCTACGAGCAGTACTTC; cdr3_aa: CASSQWGLADSYEQYF
j_call: TRBJ2-7; clone_size: NA; d_call: NA; v_call: TRBV27; cdr3_nt: TGTGCCAGCGGGAGAAGCTACGAGCAGTACTTC; cdr3_aa: CASGRSYEQYF
j_call: TRBJ1-1; clone_size: NA; d_call: TRBD1; v_call: TRBV3-1/TRBV3-2; cdr3_nt: TGTGCCAGCAGCCACTACCGGATACGACAGGGGGACCTGGAAGCTTTCTTT; cdr3_aa: CASSHYRIRQGDLEAFF
j_call: TRBJ2-5; clone_size: NA; d_call: TRBD2; v_call: TRBV29-1; cdr3_nt: TGCAGCGTTCTCGGGAGGGGTGAGACCCAGTACTTC; cdr3_aa: CSVLGRGETQYF
j_call: TRBJ2-7; clone_size: NA; d_call: NA; v_call: TRBV29-1; cdr3_nt: TGCAGCGTTGAAGGGACTACTCTTAGCTCCTACGAGCAGTACTTC; cdr3_aa: CSVEGTTLSSYEQYF
j_call: TRBJ2-3; clone_size: NA; d_call: NA; v_call: TRBV19; cdr3_nt: TGTGCCAGTAGGCCTTATGGGGGCCGGACAGATACGCAGTATTTT; cdr3_aa: CASRPYGGRTDTQYF
j_call: TRBJ1-2; clone_size: NA; d_call: NA; v_call: TRBV15; cdr3_nt: TGTGCCACCAGCCCCGGACAAACCTACTATGGCTACACCTTC; cdr3_aa: CATSPGQTYYGYTF
j_call: TRBJ1-2; clone_size: NA; d_call: TRBD1; v_call: TRBV6-5; cdr3_nt: TGTGCCAGCAGCCTGGGACAGGGGGCATACTATGGCTACACCTTC; cdr3_aa: CASSLGQGAYYGYTF
j_call: TRBJ2-1; clone_size: NA; d_call: NA; v_call: TRBV2; cdr3_nt: TGTGCCAGCGAAGAAGATAGGGGCTACAATGAGCAGTTCTTC; cdr3_aa: CASEEDRGYNEQFF
j_call: TRBJ2-7; clone_size: NA; d_call: NA; v_call: TRBV6-6; cdr3_nt: TGTGCCAGCAGTCAACCGCCGGCGGACGAGCAGTACTTC; cdr3_aa: CASSQPPADEQYF
j_call: TRBJ1-2; clone_size: few; d_call: TRBD1; v_call: TRBV18; cdr3_nt: TGTGCCAGCTCATCACAGGGGATGGGCTATGGCTACACCTTC; cdr3_aa: CASSSQGMGYGYTF
j_call: TRBJ1-1; clone_size: NA; d_call: NA; v_call: TRBV19; cdr3_nt: TGTGCCAGTAGGATCACAGGTGTATTGAACACTGAAGCTTTCTTT; cdr3_aa: CASRITGVLNTEAFF